This record concerns one T cell receptor beta chain sequence. As yet, its antigen is unknown. This sample's time point: patch test 1, 2 weeks after DPC sensitization. Documented treatment: therapeutic diphenylcyclopropenone sensitization with weekly scalp DPC. The entry originates in a study of human T cells and chemical hapten exposure. Overall study context: Patch testing placed 0.01% DPC on the upper back, with readings at 6 days.

For the library, individual cDNA molecules each received unique molecular identifiers. In TCRdb, the RACE reads were re-called with MiXCR into one record per CDR3 protein. The repertoire consists of 75,000 to 90,000 distinct CDR3 sequences, with 7% to 8% occurring once and the leading ten covering roughly 1.4%. General study findings and limits: Large CDR3 similarity clusters arose significantly more often from expanded TCRs than from controls.

The CDR3 contains 13 residues. From germline, CDR1 is SGHVS and CDR2 FQNEAQ. Between the trimmed V and J ends, which lost 6 bases and 6 bases, there was a span of 12 bases. This sequence joins TRBV7-8 and TRBJ1-5; D is undetermined. Sequences were derived from whole blood, sampled in connection with sensitization to the hapten diphenylcyclopropenone (DPC). The sequence was collected from a woman in her twenties or thirties with alopecia areata. Some clones in this sample may be carry-over from other donors' samples. The DNA for the CDR3 is TGTGCCAGCAGTAAGGACCGTCCTCAGCCCCAGCATTTT. It yields the protein CASSKDRPQPQHF. Filled out from reference TRBV7-8 and TRBJ1-5, the complete variable domain reads GAGVSQSPRYKVAKRGQDVALRCDPISGHVSLFWYQQALGQGPEFLTYFQNEAQLDKSGLPSDRFFAERPEGSVSTLKIQRTQQEDSAVYLCASSKDRPQPQHFGDGTRLSIL.